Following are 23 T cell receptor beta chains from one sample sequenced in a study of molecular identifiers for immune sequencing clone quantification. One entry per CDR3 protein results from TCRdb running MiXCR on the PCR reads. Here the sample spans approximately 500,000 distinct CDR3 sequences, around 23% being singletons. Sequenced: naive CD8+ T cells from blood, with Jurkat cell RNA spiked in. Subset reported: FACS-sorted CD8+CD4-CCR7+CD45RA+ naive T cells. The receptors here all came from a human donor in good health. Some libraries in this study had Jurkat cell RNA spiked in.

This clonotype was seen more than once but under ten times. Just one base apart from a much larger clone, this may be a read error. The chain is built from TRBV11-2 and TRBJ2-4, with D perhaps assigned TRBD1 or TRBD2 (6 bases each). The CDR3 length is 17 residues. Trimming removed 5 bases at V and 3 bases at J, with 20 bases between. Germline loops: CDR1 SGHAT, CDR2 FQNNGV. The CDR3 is CASSQGQDGGGKNIQYF. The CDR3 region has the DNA TGTGCCAGCAGCCAGGGCCAGGACGGGGGCGGCAAAAACATTCAGTACTTC.

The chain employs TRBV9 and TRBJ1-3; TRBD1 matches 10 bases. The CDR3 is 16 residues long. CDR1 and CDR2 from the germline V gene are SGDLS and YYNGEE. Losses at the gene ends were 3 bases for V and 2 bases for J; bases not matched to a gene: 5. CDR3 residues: CASSETGTGAGNTIYF. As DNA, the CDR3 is TGTGCCAGCAGCGAGACCGGGACAGGGGCTGGAAACACCATATATTTT.

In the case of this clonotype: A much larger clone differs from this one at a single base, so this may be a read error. DNA of the CDR3: TGTGCCAGCAGCCAACCAACAGGGACGGATCCGCCCCAGCATTTT. This sequence encodes CASSQPTGTDPPQHF. J is TRBJ1-5 and V is TRBV4-2, with D possibly matching TRBD1 (6 bases). V was clipped by 2 bases and J by 9 bases, with 17 bases between them. Germline CDR1 and CDR2: LGHNA and YNFKEQ. This CDR3 spans 15 amino acids.

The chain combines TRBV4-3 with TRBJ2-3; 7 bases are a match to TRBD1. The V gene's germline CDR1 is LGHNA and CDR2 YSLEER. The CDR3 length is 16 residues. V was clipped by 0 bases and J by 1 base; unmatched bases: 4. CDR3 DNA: TGCGCCAGCAGCCAAGATTCCGGGACAGGCACAGATACGCAGTATTTT. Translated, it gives CASSQDSGTGTDTQYF.

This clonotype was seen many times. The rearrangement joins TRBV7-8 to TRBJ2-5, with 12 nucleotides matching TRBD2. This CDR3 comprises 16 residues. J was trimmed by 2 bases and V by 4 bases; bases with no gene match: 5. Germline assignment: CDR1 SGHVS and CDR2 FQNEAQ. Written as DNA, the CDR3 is TGTGCCAGCAGCTCCGGGACTAGCGGGCAGCAAGAGACCCAGTACTTC. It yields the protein CASSSGTSGQQETQYF.

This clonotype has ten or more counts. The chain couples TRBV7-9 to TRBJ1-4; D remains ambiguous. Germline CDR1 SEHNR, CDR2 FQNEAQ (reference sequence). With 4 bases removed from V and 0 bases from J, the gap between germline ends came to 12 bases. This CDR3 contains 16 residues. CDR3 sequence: CASSSNDGATNEKLFF. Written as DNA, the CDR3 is TGTGCCAGCAGCTCAAATGACGGCGCAACTAATGAAAAACTGTTTTTT.

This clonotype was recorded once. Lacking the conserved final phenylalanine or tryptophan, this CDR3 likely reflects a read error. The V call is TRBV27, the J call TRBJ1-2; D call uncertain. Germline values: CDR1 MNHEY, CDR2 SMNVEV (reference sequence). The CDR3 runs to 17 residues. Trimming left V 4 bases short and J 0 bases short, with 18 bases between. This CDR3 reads CASSSGWSGKANYGYTL. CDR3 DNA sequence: TGTGCCAGCAGTTCGGGATGGTCGGGCAAAGCTAACTATGGCTACACCCTC.

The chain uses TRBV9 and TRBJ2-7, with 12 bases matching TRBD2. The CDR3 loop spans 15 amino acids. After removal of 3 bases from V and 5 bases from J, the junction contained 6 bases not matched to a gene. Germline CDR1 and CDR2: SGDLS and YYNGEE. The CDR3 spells CASSARTSGNNEQYF. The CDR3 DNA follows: TGTGCCAGCAGCGCTCGGACTAGCGGGAACAACGAGCAGTACTTC. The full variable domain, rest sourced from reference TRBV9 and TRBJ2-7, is DSGVTQTPKHLITATGQRVTLRCSPRSGDLSVYWYQQSLDQGLQFLIQYYNGEERAKGNILERFSAQQFPDLHSELNLSSLELGDSALYFCASSARTSGNNEQYFGPGTRLTVT.

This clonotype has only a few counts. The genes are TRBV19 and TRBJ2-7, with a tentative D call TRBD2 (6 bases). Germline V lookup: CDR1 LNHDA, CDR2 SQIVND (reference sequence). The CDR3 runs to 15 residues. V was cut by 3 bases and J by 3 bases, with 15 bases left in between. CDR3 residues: CASSIGPNGGYEQYF. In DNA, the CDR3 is TGTGCCAGTAGTATCGGCCCCAACGGGGGCTACGAGCAGTACTTC.

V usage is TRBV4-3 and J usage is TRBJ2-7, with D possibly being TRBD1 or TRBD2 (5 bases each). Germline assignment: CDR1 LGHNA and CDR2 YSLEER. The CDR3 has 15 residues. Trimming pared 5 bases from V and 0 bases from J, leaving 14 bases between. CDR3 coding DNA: TGCGCCAGCAGCAAGGGACGTGGCTACTCCTACGAGCAGTACTTC. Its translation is CASSKGRGYSYEQYF.

The CDR3 is CASSPGISGNTIYF. CDR3 nucleotide sequence: TGTGCCAGCAGCCCGGGAATCTCTGGAAACACCATATATTTT. The J gene is TRBJ1-3, the V gene TRBV12-3 or TRBV12-4; D unresolved. The CDR3 is 14 amino acids. The V end was cut by 6 bases, the J end by 0 bases, with 9 bases between.

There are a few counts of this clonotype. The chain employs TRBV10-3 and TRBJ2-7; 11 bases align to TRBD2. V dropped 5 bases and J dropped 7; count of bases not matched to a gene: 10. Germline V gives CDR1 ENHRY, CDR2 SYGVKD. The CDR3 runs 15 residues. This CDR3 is CAISTPTSGNGEQYF. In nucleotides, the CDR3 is TGTGCCATCAGTACCCCGACTAGCGGGAATGGGGAGCAGTACTTC.

The CDR3 DNA reads as TGTGCCAGCAGCCAAGAGGCCGGGACAGGGGGCCGCGAGCAGTACTTC. Translating gives CASSQEAGTGGREQYF. The V gene is TRBV4-2, the J gene TRBJ2-7; 12 positions agree with TRBD1. CDR3 length equals 16 residues. Unmatched junction bases numbered 6, after V lost 0 bases and J lost 6 bases. Looked up from germline, CDR1 is LGHNA and CDR2 is YNFKEQ.

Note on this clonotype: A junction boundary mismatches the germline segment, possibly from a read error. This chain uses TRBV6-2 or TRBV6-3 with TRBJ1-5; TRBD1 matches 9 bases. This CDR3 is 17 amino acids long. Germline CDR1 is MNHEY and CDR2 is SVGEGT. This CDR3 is CASSGGQGYIGNLPQHF. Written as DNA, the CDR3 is TGTGCCAGCAGTGGGGGACAGGGATATATTGGCAATCTGCCCCAGCATTTT.

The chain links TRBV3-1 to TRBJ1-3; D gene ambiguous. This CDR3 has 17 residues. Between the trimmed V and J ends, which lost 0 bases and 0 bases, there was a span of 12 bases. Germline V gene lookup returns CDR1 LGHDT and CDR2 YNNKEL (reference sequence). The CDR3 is CASSQDWAQASGNTIYF. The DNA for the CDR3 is TGTGCCAGCAGCCAAGATTGGGCTCAGGCCTCTGGAAACACCATATATTTT. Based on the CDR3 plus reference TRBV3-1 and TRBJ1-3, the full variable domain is DTAVSQTPKYLVTQMGNDKSIKCEQNLGHDTMYWYKQDSKKFLKIMFSYNNKELIINETVPNRFSPKSPDKAHLNLHINSLELGDSAVYFCASSQDWAQASGNTIYFGEGSWLTVV.

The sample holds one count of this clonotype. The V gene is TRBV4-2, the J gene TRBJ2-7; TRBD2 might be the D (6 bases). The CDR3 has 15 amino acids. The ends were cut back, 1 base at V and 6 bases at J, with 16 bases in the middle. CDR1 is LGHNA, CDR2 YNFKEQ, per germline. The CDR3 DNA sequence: TGTGCCAGCAGCCAAGTCTGCGGGGTTGAGGGCGAGCAGTACTTC. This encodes CASSQVCGVEGEQYF.

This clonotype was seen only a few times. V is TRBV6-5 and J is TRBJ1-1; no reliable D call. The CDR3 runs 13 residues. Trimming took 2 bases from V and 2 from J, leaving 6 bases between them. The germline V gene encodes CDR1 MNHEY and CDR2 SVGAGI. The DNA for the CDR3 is TGTGCCAGCAGTTACGCAGAAAACACTGAAGCTTTCTTT. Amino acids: CASSYAENTEAFF.

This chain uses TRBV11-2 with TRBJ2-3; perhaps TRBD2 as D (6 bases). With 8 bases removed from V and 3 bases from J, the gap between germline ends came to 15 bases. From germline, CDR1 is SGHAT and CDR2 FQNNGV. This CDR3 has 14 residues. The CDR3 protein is CASRAAGRTDTQYF. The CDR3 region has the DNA TGTGCCAGCCGCGCAGCGGGCCGTACAGATACGCAGTATTTT. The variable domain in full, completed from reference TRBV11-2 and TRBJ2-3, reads EAGVAQSPRYKIIEKRQSVAFWCNPISGHATLYWYQQILGQGPKLLIQFQNNGVVDDSQLPKDRFSAERLKGVDSTLKIQPAKLEDSAVYLCASRAAGRTDTQYFGPGTRLTVL.

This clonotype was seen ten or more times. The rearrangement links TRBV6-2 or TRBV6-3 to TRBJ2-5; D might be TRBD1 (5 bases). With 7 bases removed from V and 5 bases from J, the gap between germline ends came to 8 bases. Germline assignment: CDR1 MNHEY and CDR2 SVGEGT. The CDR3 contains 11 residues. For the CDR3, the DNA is TGTGCCAGCACCCCAGGGGAGACCCAGTACTTC. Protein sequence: CASTPGETQYF.

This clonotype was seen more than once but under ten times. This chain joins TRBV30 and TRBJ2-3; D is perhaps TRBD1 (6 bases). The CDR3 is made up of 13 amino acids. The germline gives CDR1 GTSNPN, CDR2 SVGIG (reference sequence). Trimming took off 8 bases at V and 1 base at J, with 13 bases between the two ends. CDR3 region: CARDTAGTDTQYF. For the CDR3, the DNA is TGTGCCCGGGACACGGCGGGCACAGATACGCAGTATTTT. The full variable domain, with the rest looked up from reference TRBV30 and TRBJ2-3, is SQTIHQWPATLVQPVGSPLSLECTVEGTSNPNLYWYRQAAGRGLQLLFYSVGIGQISSEVPQNLSASRPQDRQFILSSKKLLLSDSGFYLCARDTAGTDTQYFGPGTRLTVL.

This CDR3 reads CASSNPGAASGRYEQFF. Written as DNA, the CDR3 is TGTGCCAGCAGCAATCCCGGGGCTGCTAGCGGGAGGTACGAGCAGTTCTTC. This chain uses TRBV7-9 with TRBJ2-1, with 11 bases matching TRBD2. The CDR3 runs 17 residues. With V trimmed by 5 bases and J by 10 bases, 16 bases remained unmatched. Germline lookup yields CDR1 SEHNR and CDR2 FQNEAQ (reference sequence).

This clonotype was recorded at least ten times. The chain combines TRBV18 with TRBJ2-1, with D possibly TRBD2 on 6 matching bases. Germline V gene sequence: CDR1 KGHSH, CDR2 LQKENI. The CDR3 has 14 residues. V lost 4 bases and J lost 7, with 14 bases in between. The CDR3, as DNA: TGTGCCAGCTCACGGTCTAGCGTCCTAAATGAGCAGTTCTTC. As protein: CASSRSSVLNEQFF.

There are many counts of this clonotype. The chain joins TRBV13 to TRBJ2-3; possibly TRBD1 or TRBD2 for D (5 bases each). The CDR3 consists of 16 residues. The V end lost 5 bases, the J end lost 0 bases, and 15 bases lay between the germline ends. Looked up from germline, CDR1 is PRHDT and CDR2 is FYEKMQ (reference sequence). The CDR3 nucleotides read TGTGCCAGCAGCCAGACCGGGACCTCTAGCACAGATACGCAGTATTTT. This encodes CASSQTGTSSTDTQYF.